This paragraph covers one TCR beta chain sequence. Antigen specificity is unknown. Germline V gene lookup returns CDR1 SGHDN and CDR2 FVKESK. The V end lost 3 bases, the J end lost 4 bases, and 18 bases lay between the germline ends. The CDR3 covers 17 residues. This specimen belongs to a study of T cell responses to AZD1222 COVID-19 vaccine. Study findings and constraints: Spike-specific TCR breadth and depth rose after two AZD1222 doses. Close to half of all spike-specific TCRs reportedly target regions of the variants that are unmutated. At baseline, just 6 or 7 AZD1222 recipients tested seropositive.

Profiling relied on immunoSEQ multiplex PCR, and the TCRdb table lists in-frame clones only, not all of them. This sample yields about 260,000 clones, of which approximately 95% are seen a single time; 0.5% to 0.7% belongs to the top ten. Here the sequenced sample was peripheral blood, taken on day 0 of AZD1222 vaccination. This sequence originates from an adult in good health. The V gene is TRBV14, the J gene TRBJ2-2, with D maybe TRBD1 (5 bases). This CDR3 is CASSQAITSGPTGELFF. Written as DNA, the CDR3 is TGTGCCAGCAGCCAGGCAATTACCTCAGGGCCCACCGGGGAGCTGTTTTTT.